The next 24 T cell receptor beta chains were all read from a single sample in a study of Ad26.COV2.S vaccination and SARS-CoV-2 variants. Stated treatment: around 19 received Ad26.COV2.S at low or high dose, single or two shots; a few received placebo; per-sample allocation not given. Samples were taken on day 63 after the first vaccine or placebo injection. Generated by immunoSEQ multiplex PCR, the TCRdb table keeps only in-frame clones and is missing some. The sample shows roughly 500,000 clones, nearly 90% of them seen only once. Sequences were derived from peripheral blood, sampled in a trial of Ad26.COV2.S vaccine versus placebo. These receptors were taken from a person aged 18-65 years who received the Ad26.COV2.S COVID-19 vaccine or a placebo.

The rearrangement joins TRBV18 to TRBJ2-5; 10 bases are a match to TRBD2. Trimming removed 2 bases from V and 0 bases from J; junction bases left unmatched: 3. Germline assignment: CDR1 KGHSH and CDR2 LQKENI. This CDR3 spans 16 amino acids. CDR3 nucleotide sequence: TGTGCCAGCTCACCATTCACTAGCGGGAACCAAGAGACCCAGTACTTC. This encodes CASSPFTSGNQETQYF.

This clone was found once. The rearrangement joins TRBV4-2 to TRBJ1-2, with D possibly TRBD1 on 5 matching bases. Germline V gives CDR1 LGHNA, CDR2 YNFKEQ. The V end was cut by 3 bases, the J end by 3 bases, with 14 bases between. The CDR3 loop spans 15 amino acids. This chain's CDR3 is CASSQGWGSHYGYTF. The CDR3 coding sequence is TGTGCCAGCAGCCAGGGTTGGGGGTCCCACTATGGCTACACCTTC.

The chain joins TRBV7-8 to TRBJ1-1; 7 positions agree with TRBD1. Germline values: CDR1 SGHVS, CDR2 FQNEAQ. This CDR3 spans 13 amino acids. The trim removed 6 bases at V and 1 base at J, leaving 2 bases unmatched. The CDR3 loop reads CASRGQPNTEAFF. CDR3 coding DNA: TGTGCCAGCAGGGGACAGCCGAACACTGAAGCTTTCTTT.

The CDR3 region is CASSQPGGLNYEQYF. The CDR3 coding sequence is TGTGCCAGCAGCCAACCCGGTGGACTAAACTACGAGCAGTACTTC. J is TRBJ2-7 and V is TRBV4-2; tentative D call: TRBD2 (6 bases). V was clipped by 2 bases and J by 3 bases, with 14 bases between them. CDR1 is LGHNA and CDR2 is YNFKEQ in the germline V gene. The CDR3 contains 15 residues.

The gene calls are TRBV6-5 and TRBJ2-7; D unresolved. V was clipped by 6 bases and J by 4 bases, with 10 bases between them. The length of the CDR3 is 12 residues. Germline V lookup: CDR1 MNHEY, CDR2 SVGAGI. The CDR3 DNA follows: TGTGCCAGCAGAGGTTACCATTACGAGCAGTACGTC. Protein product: CASRGYHYEQYV.

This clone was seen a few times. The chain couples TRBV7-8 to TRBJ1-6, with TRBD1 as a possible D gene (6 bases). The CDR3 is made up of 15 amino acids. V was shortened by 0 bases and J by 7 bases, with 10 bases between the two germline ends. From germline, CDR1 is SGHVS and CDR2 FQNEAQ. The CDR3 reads CASSLAGHGNSPLHF. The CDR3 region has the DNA TGTGCCAGCAGCTTAGCGGGACACGGCAATTCACCCCTCCACTTT.

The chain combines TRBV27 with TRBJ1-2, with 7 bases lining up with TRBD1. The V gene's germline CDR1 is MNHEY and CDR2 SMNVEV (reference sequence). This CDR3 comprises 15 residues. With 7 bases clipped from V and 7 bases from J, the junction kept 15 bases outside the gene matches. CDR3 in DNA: TGTGCCAGCAACCTTCGGGACAGTGGACTTAGTGGCTACACCTTC. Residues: CASNLRDSGLSGYTF.

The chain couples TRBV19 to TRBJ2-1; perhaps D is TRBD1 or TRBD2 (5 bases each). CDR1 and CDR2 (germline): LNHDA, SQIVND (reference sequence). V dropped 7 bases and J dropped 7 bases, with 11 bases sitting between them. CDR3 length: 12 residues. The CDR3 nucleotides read TGTGCCAGTACCTCCTGGGGGAATGAGCAGTTCTTC. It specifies CASTSWGNEQFF.

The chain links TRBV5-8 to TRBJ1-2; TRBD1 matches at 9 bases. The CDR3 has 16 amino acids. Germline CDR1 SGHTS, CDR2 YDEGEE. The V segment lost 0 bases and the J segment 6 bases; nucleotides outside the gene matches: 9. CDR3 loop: CASSLVFDRGINGYTF. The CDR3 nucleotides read TGTGCCAGCAGCTTGGTTTTTGACAGGGGGATTAATGGCTACACCTTC.

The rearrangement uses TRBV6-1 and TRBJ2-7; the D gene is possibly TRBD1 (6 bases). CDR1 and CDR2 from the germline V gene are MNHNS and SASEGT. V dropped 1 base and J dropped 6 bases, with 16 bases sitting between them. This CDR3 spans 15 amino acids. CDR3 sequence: CASSEVGVRGFEQYF. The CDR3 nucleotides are TGTGCCAGCAGTGAAGTTGGTGTCAGGGGATTCGAGCAGTACTTC.

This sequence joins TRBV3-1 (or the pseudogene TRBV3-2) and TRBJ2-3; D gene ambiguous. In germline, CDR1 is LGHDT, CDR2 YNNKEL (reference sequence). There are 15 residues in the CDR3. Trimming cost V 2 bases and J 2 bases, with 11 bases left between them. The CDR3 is CASSQWVGYTDTQYF. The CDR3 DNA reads TGTGCCAGCAGCCAATGGGTCGGGTACACAGATACGCAGTATTTT.

CDR3 region: CASSAYSAYQETQYF. The DNA for the CDR3 is TGTGCCAGCAGCGCCTACTCGGCGTACCAAGAGACCCAGTACTTC. The V and J genes are TRBV9 and TRBJ2-5; D unclear. The V and J ends lost 3 bases and 0 bases respectively, with 12 bases between them. Germline loops: CDR1 SGDLS, CDR2 YYNGEE. This CDR3 is 15 amino acids long.

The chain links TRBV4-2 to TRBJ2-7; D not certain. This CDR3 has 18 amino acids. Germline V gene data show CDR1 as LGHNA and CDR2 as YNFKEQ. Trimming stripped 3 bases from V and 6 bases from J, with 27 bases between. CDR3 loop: CASSHSPLTYRLDGEQYF. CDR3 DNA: TGTGCCAGCAGCCATTCCCCGCTGACGTATCGTCTCGATGGCGAGCAGTACTTC.

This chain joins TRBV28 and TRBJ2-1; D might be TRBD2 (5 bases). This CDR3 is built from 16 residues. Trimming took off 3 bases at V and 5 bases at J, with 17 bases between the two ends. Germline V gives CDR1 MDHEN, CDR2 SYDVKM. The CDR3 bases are TGTGCCAGCAGTTTGGGAGTAGCAGCGAGCCACAATGAGCAGTTCTTC. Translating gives CASSLGVAASHNEQFF.

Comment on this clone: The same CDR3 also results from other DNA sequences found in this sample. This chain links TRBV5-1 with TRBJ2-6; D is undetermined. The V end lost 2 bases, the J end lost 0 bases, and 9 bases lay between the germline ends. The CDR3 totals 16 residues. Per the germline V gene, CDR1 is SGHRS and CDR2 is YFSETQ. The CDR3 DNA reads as TGCGCCAGCAGCTTTGGCAGATACTCTGGGGCCAACGTCCTGACTTTC. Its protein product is CASSFGRYSGANVLTF. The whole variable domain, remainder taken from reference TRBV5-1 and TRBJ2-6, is KAGVTQTPRYLIKTRGQQVTLSCSPISGHRSVSWYQQTPGQGLQFLFEYFSETQRNKGNFPGRFSGRQFSNSRSEMNVSTLELGDSALYLCASSFGRYSGANVLTFGAGSRLTVL.

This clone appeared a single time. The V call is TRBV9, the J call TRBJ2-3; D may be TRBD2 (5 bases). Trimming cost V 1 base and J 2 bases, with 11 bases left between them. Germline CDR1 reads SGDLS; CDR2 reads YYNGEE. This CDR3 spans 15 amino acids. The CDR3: CASSVYEGATDTQYF. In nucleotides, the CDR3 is TGTGCCAGCAGCGTATATGAGGGAGCCACAGATACGCAGTATTTT.

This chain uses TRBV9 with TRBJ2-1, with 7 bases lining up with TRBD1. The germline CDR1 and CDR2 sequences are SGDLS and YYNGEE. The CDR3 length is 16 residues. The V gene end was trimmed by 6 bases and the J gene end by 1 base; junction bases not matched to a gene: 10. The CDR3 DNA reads TGTGCCAGCACTACGACAGGGATGGGGTCCTACAATGAGCAGTTCTTC. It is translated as CASTTTGMGSYNEQFF.

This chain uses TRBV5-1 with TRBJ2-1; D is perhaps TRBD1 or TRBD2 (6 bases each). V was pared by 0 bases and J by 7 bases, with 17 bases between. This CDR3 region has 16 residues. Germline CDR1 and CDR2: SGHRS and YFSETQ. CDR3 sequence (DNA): TGCGCCAGCAGCTTGGGCGTGGGGGCAGGGAGGAATGAGCAGTTCTTC. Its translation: CASSLGVGAGRNEQFF.

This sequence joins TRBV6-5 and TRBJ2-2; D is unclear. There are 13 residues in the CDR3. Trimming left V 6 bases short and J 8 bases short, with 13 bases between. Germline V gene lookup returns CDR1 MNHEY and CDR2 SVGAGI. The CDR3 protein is CASSMRHIGELFF. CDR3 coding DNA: TGTGCCAGCAGCATGAGACATATAGGGGAGCTGTTTTTT.

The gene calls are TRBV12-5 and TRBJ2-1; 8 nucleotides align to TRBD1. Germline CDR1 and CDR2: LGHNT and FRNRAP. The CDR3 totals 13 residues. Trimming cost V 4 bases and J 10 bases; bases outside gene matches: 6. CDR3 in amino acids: CASGYGTGTEQFF. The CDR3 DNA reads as TGTGCTAGTGGTTACGGGACAGGAACCGAGCAGTTCTTC.

CDR3 sequence (DNA): TGCGCCAGCAGCCTGGGACGGGTGAACACTGAAGCTTTCTTT. It encodes CASSLGRVNTEAFF. This rearrangement joins TRBV4-1 to TRBJ1-1; maybe TRBD1 (5 bases). This CDR3 comprises 14 residues. Between the trimmed V and J ends, which lost 4 bases and 0 bases, there was a span of 9 bases. Per the germline V gene, CDR1 is MGHRA and CDR2 is YSYEKL.

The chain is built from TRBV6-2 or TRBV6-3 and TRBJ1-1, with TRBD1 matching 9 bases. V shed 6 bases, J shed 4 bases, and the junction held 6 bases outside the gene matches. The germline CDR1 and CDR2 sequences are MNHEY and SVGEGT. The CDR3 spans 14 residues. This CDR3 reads CASSSGQGGTEAFF. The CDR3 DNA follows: TGTGCCAGCAGCTCGGGACAGGGAGGCACTGAAGCTTTCTTT.

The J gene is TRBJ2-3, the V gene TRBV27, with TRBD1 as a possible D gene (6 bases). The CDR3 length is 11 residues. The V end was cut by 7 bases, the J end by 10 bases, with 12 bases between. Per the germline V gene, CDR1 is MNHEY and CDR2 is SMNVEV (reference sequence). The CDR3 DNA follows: TGTGCCAGCATCGGGCAGGGGCCGCAGTATTTT. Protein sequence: CASIGQGPQYF.

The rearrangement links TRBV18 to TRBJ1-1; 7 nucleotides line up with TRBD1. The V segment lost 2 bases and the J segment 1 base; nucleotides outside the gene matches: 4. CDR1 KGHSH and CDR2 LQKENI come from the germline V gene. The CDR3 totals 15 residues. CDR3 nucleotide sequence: TGTGCCAGCTCACCAGCAACAGGGGCGAACACTGAAGCTTTCTTT. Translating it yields CASSPATGANTEAFF.